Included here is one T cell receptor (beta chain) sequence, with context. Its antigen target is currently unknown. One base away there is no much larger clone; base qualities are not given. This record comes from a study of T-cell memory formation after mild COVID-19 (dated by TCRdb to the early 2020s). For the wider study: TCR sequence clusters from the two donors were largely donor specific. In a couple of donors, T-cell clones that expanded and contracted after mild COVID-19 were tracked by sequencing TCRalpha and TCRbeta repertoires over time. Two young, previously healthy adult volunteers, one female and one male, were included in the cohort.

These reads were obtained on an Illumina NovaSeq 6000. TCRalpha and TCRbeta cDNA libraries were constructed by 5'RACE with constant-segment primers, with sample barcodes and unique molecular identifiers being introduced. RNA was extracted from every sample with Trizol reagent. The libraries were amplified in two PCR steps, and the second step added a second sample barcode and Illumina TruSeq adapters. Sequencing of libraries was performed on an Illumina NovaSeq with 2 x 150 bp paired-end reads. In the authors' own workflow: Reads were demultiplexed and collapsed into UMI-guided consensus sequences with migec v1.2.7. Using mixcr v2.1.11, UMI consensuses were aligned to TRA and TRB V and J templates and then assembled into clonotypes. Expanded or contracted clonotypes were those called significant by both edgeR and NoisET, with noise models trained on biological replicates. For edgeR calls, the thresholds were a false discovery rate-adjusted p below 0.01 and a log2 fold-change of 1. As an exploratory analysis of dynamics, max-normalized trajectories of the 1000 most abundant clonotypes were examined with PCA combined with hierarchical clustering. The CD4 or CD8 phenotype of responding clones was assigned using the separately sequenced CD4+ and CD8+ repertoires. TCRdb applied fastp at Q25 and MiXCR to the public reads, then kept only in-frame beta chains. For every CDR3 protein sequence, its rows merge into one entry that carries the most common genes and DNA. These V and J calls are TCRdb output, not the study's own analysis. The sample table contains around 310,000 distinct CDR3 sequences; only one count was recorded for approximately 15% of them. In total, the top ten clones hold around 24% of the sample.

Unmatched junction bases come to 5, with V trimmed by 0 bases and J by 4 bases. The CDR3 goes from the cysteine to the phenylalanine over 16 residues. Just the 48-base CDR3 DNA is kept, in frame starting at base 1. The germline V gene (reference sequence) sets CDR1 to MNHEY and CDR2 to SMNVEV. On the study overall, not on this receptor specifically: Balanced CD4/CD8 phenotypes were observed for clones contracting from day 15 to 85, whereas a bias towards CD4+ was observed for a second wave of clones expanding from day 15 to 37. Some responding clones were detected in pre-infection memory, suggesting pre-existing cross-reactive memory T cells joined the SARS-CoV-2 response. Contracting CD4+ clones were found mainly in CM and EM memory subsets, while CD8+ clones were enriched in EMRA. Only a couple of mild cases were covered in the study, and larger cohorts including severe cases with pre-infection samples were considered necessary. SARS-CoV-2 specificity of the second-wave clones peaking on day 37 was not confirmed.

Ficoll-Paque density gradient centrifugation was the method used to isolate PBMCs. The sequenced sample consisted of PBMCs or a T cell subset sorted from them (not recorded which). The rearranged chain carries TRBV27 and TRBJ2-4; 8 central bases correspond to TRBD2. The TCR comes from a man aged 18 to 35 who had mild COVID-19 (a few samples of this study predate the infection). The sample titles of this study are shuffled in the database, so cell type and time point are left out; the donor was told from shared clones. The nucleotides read TGTGCCAGCAGTTTATCGGTAGCGGGGCCAAAAAACATTCAGTACTTC. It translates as CASSLSVAGPKNIQYF.